This TCR beta chain came from a study of T cell responses to AZD1222 COVID-19 vaccine. Study findings and constraints: The donors showed a predominance of white British ancestry and of females, with possible underestimation of clonal diversity.

The CDR3 spans 12 residues. The V and J ends lost 1 base and 5 bases respectively, with 5 bases between them. Germline loops: CDR1 SNHLY, CDR2 FYNNEI. About this clone itself: Its antigen remains unknown.

The method was immunoSEQ multiplex PCR; TCRdb's version includes in-frame clones alone and lacks a portion of them. The sample has 150,000 or so clones; roughly nine tenths are singletons. The sequencing used peripheral blood, collected 28 days after the second AZD1222 dose. This TCR was recovered from an adult who received the AZD1222 COVID-19 vaccine. V gene TRBV2 combines with J gene TRBJ2-5; perhaps TRBD2 as D (5 bases). For the CDR3, the DNA is TGTGCCAGCAGTGAAGGCGGGGAGACCCAGTACTTC. This translates into CASSEGGETQYF.